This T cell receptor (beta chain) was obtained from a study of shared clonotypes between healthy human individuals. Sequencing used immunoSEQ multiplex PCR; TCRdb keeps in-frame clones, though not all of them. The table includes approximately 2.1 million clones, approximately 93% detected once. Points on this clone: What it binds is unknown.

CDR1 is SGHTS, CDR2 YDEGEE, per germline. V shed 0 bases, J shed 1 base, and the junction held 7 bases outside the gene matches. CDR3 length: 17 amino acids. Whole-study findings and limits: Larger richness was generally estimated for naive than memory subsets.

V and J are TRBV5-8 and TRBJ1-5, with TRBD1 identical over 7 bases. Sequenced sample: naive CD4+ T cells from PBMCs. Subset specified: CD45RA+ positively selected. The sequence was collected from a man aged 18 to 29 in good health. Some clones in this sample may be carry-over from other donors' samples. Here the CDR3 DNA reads TGTGCCAGCAGCTTGGGGCAGGGGGTCTTGAGCAATCAGCCCCAGCATTTT. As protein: CASSLGQGVLSNQPQHF.